This is a list of T cell receptor beta chains from one sample in a study of T cell repertoires in cytomegalovirus infection. Using its own MiXCR run on the reads, TCRdb lists one record per CDR3 protein. The table records a few hundred thousand distinct CDR3 sequences, about a sixth of them present only once. The sequencing sample was made of CD8+ T cells from PBMCs. Receptors originate from a human donor in good health (CMV status not recorded). Some clones in this sample may be carry-over from other donors' samples. CDR3s include the opening cysteine and the closing phenylalanine or tryptophan. Each record gives: clone size, D gene, J gene, V gene, CDR3 DNA, CDR3 protein. A D gene is named only where the DNA matches it firmly. Only part of the rows carry a size: once, few, many, or a class if the clone is expanded.

>.|.|TRBJ2-2|TRBV6-4
TGTGCCAGCAGTGTCTGGGGGGACGCGAACACCGGGGAGCTGTTTTTT
CASSVWGDANTGELFF
>many|.|TRBJ1-1|TRBV5-5
TGTGCCAGCAGCCATGTGTCAGGGTGGACTGAAGCTTTCTTT
CASSHVSGWTEAFF
>few|TRBD1|TRBJ2-3|TRBV28
TGTGCCAGCAGTCCCAGACAGGGAAAAGTTGGAGATACGCAGTATTTT
CASSPRQGKVGDTQYF
>.|.|TRBJ2-5|TRBV6-5
TGTGCCAGCAGTTACTTGGAGAACTCCCAAGAGACCCAGTACTTC
CASSYLENSQETQYF
>few|TRBD2|TRBJ2-7|TRBV7-6
TGTGCCAGCAGCCCGGGACTAGCGGGGGGGTCCTACGAGCAGTACTTC
CASSPGLAGGSYEQYF
>many|TRBD2|TRBJ2-3|TRBV7-8
TGTGCCAGCAGCTATACCGGGGGGGCGATCTCAGATACGCAGTATTTT
CASSYTGGAISDTQYF
>.|TRBD2|TRBJ2-2|TRBV6-2/TRBV6-3
TGTGCCAGCAGTGACGTGCAGGGACTAGCGGACGGGGAGCTGTTTTTT
CASSDVQGLADGELFF
>.|.|TRBJ2-3|TRBV4-1
TGCGCCAGCAGCCAAGAATCGAGCAGAAAAGATACGCAGTATTTT
CASSQESSRKDTQYF
>.|.|TRBJ2-1|TRBV5-1
TGCGCCAGCAGCCCTGCGGGCAGGGAACTCTACAATGAGCAGTTCTTC
CASSPAGRELYNEQFF
>.|.|TRBJ1-5|TRBV2
TGTGCCAGCAGGAACAGGGTAGGCCGGACGCCCCAGCATTTT
CASRNRVGRTPQHF
>.|.|TRBJ2-1|TRBV14
TGTGCCAGCAGCCCTGAGGGGCCCCTCTACAATGAGCAGTTCTTC
CASSPEGPLYNEQFF
>.|.|TRBJ2-7|TRBV29-1
TGCAGCGTTGAGGTGGGGGAGCAGTACTTC
CSVEVGEQYF
>many|.|TRBJ2-3|TRBV12-3/TRBV12-4
TGTGCCAGCGTCCGGGGGCAAGATACGCAGTATTTT
CASVRGQDTQYF
>.|TRBD1|TRBJ1-4|TRBV6-5
TGTGCCAGCAGTTTAGGGACAGGGCGGGGTGAAAAACTGTTTTTT
CASSLGTGRGEKLFF
>many|TRBD2|TRBJ2-7|TRBV7-8
TGTGCCAGCAGCCCCGGGGGGAGCTCCGAGCAGTACTTC
CASSPGGSSEQYF
>many|.|TRBJ2-3|TRBV6-1
TGTGCCACCCGATACTCCACAGATACGCAGTATTTT
CATRYSTDTQYF
>many|TRBD1|TRBJ1-1|TRBV19
TGTGCCAGTAGTATTCTCGGGACAGGAATCACTGAAGCTTTCTTT
CASSILGTGITEAFF
>.|TRBD1|TRBJ2-1|TRBV5-4
TGTGCCAGCAGCATGGACAGGTGGGATCCAGACATATACAATGAGCAGTTCTTC
CASSMDRWDPDIYNEQFF
>many|.|TRBJ2-2|TRBV10-3
TGTGCCATCAGTGAAGAGGGGTACACCGGGGAGCTGTTTTTT
CAISEEGYTGELFF
>.|TRBD1|TRBJ2-2|TRBV4-2
TGTGCCAGCAGCCAACGACAGGGGACGAACACCGGGGAGCTGTTTTTT
CASSQRQGTNTGELFF
>many|TRBD1|TRBJ2-7|TRBV29-1
TGCAGCGTAGATCCGGGACAGGGATTATACGAGCAGTACTTC
CSVDPGQGLYEQYF
>once|TRBD2|TRBJ2-5|TRBV29-1
TGCAGCGTCAGACTAGCGGGGGGCCTTCAAGAGACCCAGTACTTC
CSVRLAGGLQETQYF
>.|TRBD1|TRBJ2-1|TRBV4-1
TGCGCCAGCAGCCACATAGACAGGGGGCGTTTTTGGAATGAGCAGTTCTTC
CASSHIDRGRFWNEQFF
>many|.|TRBJ1-5|TRBV28
TGTGCCAGCGATACAAGAATTTTCAATCAGCCCCAGCATTTT
CASDTRIFNQPQHF
>.|.|TRBJ2-7|TRBV7-9
TGTGCCAGCAGCTTAGTGGTCAGGGGACACTACGAGCAGTACTTC
CASSLVVRGHYEQYF
>.|.|TRBJ2-3|TRBV11-2
TGTGCCAGCAGCTTAGATCTGACAGATACGCAGTATTTT
CASSLDLTDTQYF
>many|.|TRBJ2-4|TRBV7-9
TGTGCCAGCAGTACCAGTCTAGCCAAAAACATTCAGTACTTC
CASSTSLAKNIQYF
>many|.|TRBJ2-1|TRBV7-6
TGTGCCAGCAGCTTTGTCGACACCAATGAGCAGTTCTTC
CASSFVDTNEQFF
>.|.|TRBJ2-1|TRBV27
TGTGCCAGCAGTTTAGCGGCGGGTAGCTCCTACAATGAGCAGTTCTTC
CASSLAAGSSYNEQFF
>.|.|TRBJ2-1|TRBV7-6
TGTGCCAGCAGCTTAGGGGCAGGGGGGGGGGATAAGCAGTTCTTC
CASSLGAGGGDKQFF
>.|.|TRBJ2-4|TRBV19
TGTGCCAGTAGTATACAGAGTTTTGCCAAAAACATTCAGTACTTC
CASSIQSFAKNIQYF
>.|TRBD1|TRBJ1-2|TRBV6-1
TGTGCCAGCTCCCGACGGCAGGGGGCCTTCCCTAACTATGGCTACACCTTC
CASSRRQGAFPNYGYTF
>few|TRBD1|TRBJ2-7|TRBV2
TGTGCCAGCAGTGAAGTGGGACAGGGGAACCACGAGCAGTACTTC
CASSEVGQGNHEQYF
>.|.|TRBJ2-2|TRBV2
TGTGCCAGCAGTGAACATCCGGCAGGGGCGAACACCGGGGAGCTGTTTTTT
CASSEHPAGANTGELFF
>few|.|TRBJ2-5|TRBV7-9
TGTGCCAGCCTTTTGCCCACCCAAGAGACCCAGTACTTC
CASLLPTQETQYF
>few|.|TRBJ1-5|TRBV23-1
TGCGCCAGCAGTCAAGAGGAAGCGGGGGGCGGCAATCAGCCCCAGCATTTT
CASSQEEAGGGNQPQHF
>many|.|TRBJ2-1|TRBV7-8
TGTGCCAGCAGCTTAGTCCAGGGCGAAGTGGACAATGAGCAGTTCTTC
CASSLVQGEVDNEQFF
>.|.|TRBJ2-3|TRBV3-1
TGTGCCAGCACGCAAGGGGGGAAGCCTCCCACAGATACGCAGTATTTT
CASTQGGKPPTDTQYF
>few|.|TRBJ2-7|TRBV29-1
TGCAGCGGGTCACGGGGTTACGAGCAGTACTTC
CSGSRGYEQYF
>few|.|TRBJ1-5|TRBV6-2/TRBV6-3
TGTGCCAGCAGTTACTCTCGGGGGTCCGTTTATAGCAATCAGCCCCAGCATTTT
CASSYSRGSVYSNQPQHF
>once|.|TRBJ2-3|TRBV20-1
TGCAGTGCTAGCAGGGAAAGCACAGATACGCAGTATTTT
CSASRESTDTQYF